These T cell receptor beta chains were read from a single sample in a study of naive and memory T cell subsets. Using its own MiXCR run on the UMI-ligation and nested PCR reads, TCRdb lists one record per CDR3 protein. In the table there are 98,000 or so distinct CDR3 sequences, about 11% of which are singletons. The sample taken for sequencing was naive CD4+ T cells from blood. The receptors come from a human donor in good health. Both conserved end residues are part of each CDR3. A D gene is named only where the DNA matches it firmly. Not every row has a clone size; where given, it reads once, few, many or a size class.

j_call | d_call | clone_size | v_call | cdr3_aa | cdr3_nt
TRBJ1-5 | - | - | TRBV15 | CATSRDNGGQPQHF | TGTGCCACCAGCAGAGATAACGGGGGCCAGCCCCAGCATTTT
TRBJ2-3 | TRBD2 | - | TRBV12-3/TRBV12-4 | CASSSGLAVLSDTQYF | TGTGCCAGCAGCTCCGGACTAGCGGTCCTTTCAGATACGCAGTATTTT
TRBJ2-6 | - | few | TRBV3-1 | CASSQDLLSGANVLTF | TGTGCCAGCAGCCAAGATCTGCTATCTGGGGCCAACGTCCTGACTTTC
TRBJ2-1 | - | many | TRBV7-7 | CASSQEPGGYNEQFF | TGTGCTAGCAGCCAGGAACCCGGGGGATACAATGAGCAGTTCTTC
TRBJ1-1 | - | few | TRBV5-1 | CASSRDSILLMNTEAFF | TGCGCCAGCAGCCGAGACAGTATCTTATTAATGAACACTGAAGCTTTCTTT
TRBJ2-7 | - | few | TRBV6-6 | CASSHGSSGAGSYEQYF | TGTGCCAGCAGTCACGGCAGTTCTGGCGCGGGCTCCTACGAGCAGTACTTC
TRBJ2-3 | - | few | TRBV20-1 | CSARDPLAGATDTQYF | TGCAGTGCTAGAGACCCCTTGGCGGGGGCTACAGATACGCAGTATTTT
TRBJ1-2 | - | - | TRBV20-1 | CSARASRQRNYGYTF | TGCAGTGCTAGAGCCTCCCGGCAAAGGAACTATGGCTACACCTTC
TRBJ2-2 | - | many | TRBV5-1 | CASSLGALRGELFF | TGCGCCAGCAGCTTGGGGGCCCTCCGCGGGGAGCTGTTTTTT
TRBJ1-4 | - | many | TRBV20-1 | CSARRLEKLFF | TGCAGTGCTCGACGACTTGAAAAACTGTTTTTT
TRBJ2-5 | - | many | TRBV5-1 | CASSLGGTREEAQYF | TGCGCCAGCAGCTTGGGAGGGACAAGAGAGGAGGCCCAGTACTTC
TRBJ1-3 | - | - | TRBV5-1 | CASTPGHTSGNTIYF | TGCGCCAGCACACCCGGACACACCTCTGGAAACACCATATATTTT
TRBJ2-5 | - | many | TRBV4-3 | CASSQELVIETQYF | TGCGCCAGCAGCCAAGAACTAGTAATAGAGACCCAGTACTTC
TRBJ1-5 | - | many | TRBV20-1 | CSARLGVRGPQHF | TGCAGTGCTCGCCTAGGGGTGAGGGGGCCCCAGCATTTT
TRBJ2-7 | - | few | TRBV2 | CASADSGPLYEQYF | TGTGCCAGCGCCGACAGCGGCCCCTTGTACGAGCAGTACTTC
TRBJ2-7 | - | - | TRBV7-8 | CASSLDYRAHRHEQYF | TGTGCCAGCAGCTTAGATTACCGGGCCCATCGCCACGAGCAGTACTTC
TRBJ1-6 | - | few | TRBV12-3/TRBV12-4 | CASSRDGVKSYNSPLHF | TGTGCCAGCAGCCGAGACGGGGTAAAGTCCTATAATTCACCCCTCCACTTT
TRBJ2-3 | TRBD1 | few | TRBV29-1 | CSVSRGRTDTQYF | TGCAGCGTCAGCAGGGGGCGGACAGATACGCAGTATTTT
TRBJ2-2 | TRBD2 | many | TRBV27 | CASSVIAGLASTGELFF | TGTGCCAGCAGTGTGATTGCGGGACTAGCGAGCACCGGGGAGCTGTTTTTT
TRBJ2-1 | - | few | TRBV20-1 | CSSGHNPTNEQFF | TGCAGTTCAGGCCACAACCCGACCAATGAGCAGTTCTTC
TRBJ2-1 | TRBD2 | many | TRBV12-3/TRBV12-4 | CASSIRTSVGNEQFF | TGTGCCAGCAGTATACGGACTAGCGTGGGCAATGAGCAGTTCTTC
TRBJ2-3 | - | few | TRBV21-1 | CASKAGVADTQYF | TGTGCCAGCAAAGCGGGAGTGGCAGATACGCAGTATTTT
TRBJ2-7 | - | - | TRBV12-3/TRBV12-4 | CASSTGPPPGEQYF | TGTGCCAGCAGTACGGGGCCACCCCCGGGCGAGCAGTACTTC
TRBJ1-3 | - | - | TRBV12-3/TRBV12-4 | CASSSKGRLDF | TGTGCCAGCAGTTCGAAGGGACGGCTTGATTTT
TRBJ1-5 | - | - | TRBV30 | CAWKGGNQPQHF | TGTGCCTGGAAAGGGGGGAACCAGCCCCAGCATTTT
TRBJ2-2 | - | few | TRBV28 | CASTRGGENTGELFF | TGTGCCAGCACCCGTGGAGGGGAGAACACCGGGGAGCTGTTTTTT
TRBJ1-6 | TRBD1 | few | TRBV12-3/TRBV12-4 | CASSGGTGRNSPLHF | TGTGCCAGCAGTGGAGGGACAGGGCGGAATTCACCCCTCCACTTT
TRBJ1-2 | - | many | TRBV5-6 | CASSLEGNANYGYTF | TGTGCCAGCAGCTTGGAAGGGAACGCGAACTATGGCTACACCTTC
TRBJ1-1 | - | - | TRBV27 | CASSLAPGTEAFF | TGTGCCAGCAGTTTGGCCCCGGGGACAGAAGCTTTCTTT
TRBJ2-7 | - | few | TRBV28 | CASSRGGGLGQYF | TGTGCCAGCAGTAGGGGGGGGGGGCTCGGACAGTACTTC
TRBJ2-2 | - | - | TRBV2 | CASSGRQKRTGELFF | TGTGCCAGCAGTGGCCGCCAGAAAAGGACCGGGGAGCTGTTTTTT
TRBJ2-1 | - | few | TRBV28 | CASETITLGGNEQFF | TGTGCCAGCGAAACCATTACCTTAGGAGGCAATGAGCAGTTCTTC
TRBJ1-3 | - | - | TRBV20-1 | CSARPGNSGNTIYF | TGCAGTGCAAGGCCAGGCAACTCTGGAAACACCATATATTTT
TRBJ2-3 | - | - | TRBV27 | CASKAGSTDTQYF | TGTGCCAGCAAGGCAGGGAGCACAGATACGCAGTATTTT
TRBJ2-5 | - | few | TRBV18 | CASSPQDLKETQYF | TGTGCCAGCTCACCCCAAGACTTGAAAGAGACCCAGTACTTC
TRBJ2-3 | - | - | TRBV7-2 | CASSLDFPIHTQYF | TGTGCCAGCAGCTTAGATTTCCCCATCCACACGCAGTATTTT
TRBJ2-7 | TRBD1 | few | TRBV25-1 | CASRGQGSSEQYF | TGTGCCAGCAGAGGACAGGGGAGCTCAGAGCAGTACTTC
TRBJ2-1 | TRBD2 | - | TRBV6-2/TRBV6-3 | CASTLRYSSGSSYNEQFF | TGTGCCAGCACCCTCCGATATTCTAGCGGGAGCTCCTACAATGAGCAGTTCTTC
TRBJ2-7 | - | - | TRBV7-3 | CASSHRVPKSEQYF | TGTGCCAGCAGCCATCGGGTCCCCAAGTCCGAGCAGTACTTC
TRBJ2-7 | - | - | TRBV10-3 | CAISPAYEQYF | TGTGCCATCAGTCCCGCCTATGAGCAGTACTTC
TRBJ2-5 | - | few | TRBV7-9 | CASSNGLNQETQYF | TGTGCCAGCAGCAACGGACTGAACCAAGAGACCCAGTACTTC
TRBJ2-3 | TRBD2 | many | TRBV7-2 | CASSLEVAGLTDTQYF | TGTGCCAGCAGCTTAGAGGTAGCGGGGTTGACAGATACGCAGTATTTT
TRBJ2-2 | TRBD1 | - | TRBV7-6 | CASSLTRGPGELFF | TGTGCCAGCAGCTTAACCAGGGGGCCCGGGGAGCTGTTTTTT
TRBJ2-1 | TRBD1 | - | TRBV10-3 | CAISEQMTGTYNEQFF | TGTGCCATCAGTGAGCAGATGACAGGGACCTACAATGAGCAGTTCTTC
TRBJ2-7 | - | many | TRBV20-1 | CSAYGPPGGYF | TGCAGTGCCTACGGCCCCCCCGGCGGGTACTTC
TRBJ2-5 | - | - | TRBV14 | CASSQDYQRPVTQYF | TGTGCCAGCAGCCAAGATTACCAGCGGCCTGTGACCCAGTACTTC
TRBJ2-1 | TRBD2 | - | TRBV6-5 | CASSYSRGRAKGRHNEQFF | TGTGCCAGCAGTTACTCGCGCGGGAGGGCTAAGGGGCGACACAATGAGCAGTTCTTC
TRBJ1-2 | - | few | TRBV20-1 | CSAGDTQRSGYTF | TGCAGTGCTGGAGACACCCAGCGGAGTGGCTACACCTTC
TRBJ2-1 | TRBD1 | many | TRBV20-1 | CSAAGTSGTDKQFF | TGCAGTGCCGCCGGAACCTCCGGGACAGACAAGCAGTTCTTC
TRBJ2-5 | - | - | TRBV12-3/TRBV12-4 | CASSFSLDTQYF | TGTGCCAGCAGTTTCTCTCTAGATACCCAGTACTTC
TRBJ2-7 | - | - | TRBV5-1 | CASSLVGDLMTTEQYF | TGCGCCAGCAGCTTGGTTGGGGACCTGATGACTACCGAGCAGTACTTC
TRBJ2-2 | TRBD1 | few | TRBV12-3/TRBV12-4 | CASRGGRTGELFF | TGTGCCAGCAGAGGGGGCAGAACCGGGGAGCTGTTTTTT
TRBJ2-4 | - | many | TRBV7-9 | CASSRPRTAKNIQYF | TGTGCCAGCAGCCGCCCTAGGACTGCTAAAAACATTCAGTACTTC
TRBJ2-4 | - | few | TRBV9 | CASSVLQSHNIQYF | TGTGCCAGCAGCGTTTTGCAGTCACATAACATTCAGTACTTC
TRBJ1-2 | - | few | TRBV6-2/TRBV6-3 | CASNFWGQTYGYTF | TGTGCCAGCAATTTCTGGGGGCAAACCTATGGCTACACCTTC
TRBJ2-3 | - | few | TRBV29-1 | CSVEIQGQPDTQYF | TGCAGCGTTGAAATACAGGGCCAGCCAGATACGCAGTATTTT